The next 5 T cell receptor beta chains were all read from a single sample in a study of radiation and T cells in renal cell carcinoma. TCRdb's table, derived via immunoSEQ multiplex PCR, lists solely in-frame clones and lacks some. The table shows around 100,000 clones, with roughly 88% occurring only once. Time point indicated: blood 4 weeks post-SBRT, at nephrectomy. Specified treatment: 15 Gy SBRT to primary tumor, nephrectomy 4 weeks later. This material consisted of blood, taken from a patient whose treatment included radiotherapy and nephrectomy. The receptors stem from a man between 60 and 75 years old with renal cell carcinoma.

This chain joins TRBV12-5 and TRBJ2-7; perhaps TRBD2 as D (6 bases). This CDR3 spans 16 amino acids. V lost 3 bases, J lost 3 bases, and 18 bases lay in between. Germline-derived CDR1 and CDR2 are LGHNT and FRNRAP. CDR3 protein: CASGFSTGTLVYEQYF. The CDR3 DNA is TGTGCTAGTGGTTTCTCCACCGGGACTCTCGTCTACGAGCAGTACTTC.

This clone showed up just a few times. The rearrangement uses TRBV28 and TRBJ1-5; a possible D gene is TRBD1 (5 bases). The CDR3 has 12 amino acids. Trimming left V 8 bases short and J 1 base short, with 6 bases between. Germline lookup yields CDR1 MDHEN and CDR2 SYDVKM. The CDR3 region is CASQGSNQPQHF. In DNA form, the CDR3 reads TGTGCCAGCCAGGGAAGCAATCAGCCCCAGCATTTT. Based on the CDR3 plus reference TRBV28 and TRBJ1-5, the full variable domain is DVKVTQSSRYLVKRTGEKVFLECVQDMDHENMFWYRQDPGLGLRLIYFSYDVKMKEKGDIPEGYSVSREKKERFSLILESASTNQTSMYLCASQGSNQPQHFGDGTRLSIL.

V gene TRBV19 combines with J gene TRBJ2-5; TRBD2 matches 10 bases. This CDR3 has 15 residues. Germline CDR1 is LNHDA and CDR2 is SQIVND (reference sequence). With V trimmed by 8 bases and J by 2 bases, 8 bases remained unmatched. The CDR3: CASSGLAGAQETQYF. The CDR3 nucleotides read TGTGCCAGTTCAGGTCTAGCGGGAGCGCAAGAGACCCAGTACTTC.

This clone was recorded once. The CDR3 DNA sequence: TGTGCCAGCCGGACAGGGGGCCTAAACACCATATATTTT. Residues: CASRTGGLNTIYF. The rearrangement uses TRBV28 and TRBJ1-3, with TRBD1 matching 11 bases. The trim removed 8 bases at V and 6 bases at J, leaving 3 bases unmatched. Germline V gene data show CDR1 as MDHEN and CDR2 as SYDVKM. This CDR3 has 13 amino acids. Supplemented by reference TRBV28 and TRBJ1-3, the full variable domain reads DVKVTQSSRYLVKRTGEKVFLECVQDMDHENMFWYRQDPGLGLRLIYFSYDVKMKEKGDIPEGYSVSREKKERFSLILESASTNQTSMYLCASRTGGLNTIYFGEGSWLTVV.

The gene calls are TRBV6-6 and TRBJ2-4; 7 bases fit TRBD2. The length of the CDR3 is 15 residues. V trimming: 5 bases; J trimming: 6 bases; junction bases outside the gene matches: 10. Germline assignment: CDR1 MNHNY and CDR2 SVGAGI (reference sequence). The CDR3 loop reads CASSGLAGEVNIQYF. The CDR3 nucleotides are TGTGCCAGCAGTGGACTGGCGGGAGAGGTAAACATTCAGTACTTC.